These 28 T cell receptor beta chains originate from one sample sequenced in a study of CD8+ T cells in alopecia areata. Documented treatment: oral pan-JAK inhibitor, 5-10 mg twice daily. Sequencing templates came from extracted RNA that was reverse transcribed into cDNA. Libraries were prepared by immunoSEQ multiplex PCR; TCRdb keeps only in-frame clonotypes and omits some of them. The table has around 140,000 clones, approximately 86% seen once. The specimen was CD8+ T cells sorted from blood, collected at week 4, from a patient treated with tofacitinib. These receptors originate from a human donor with alopecia areata.

The gene calls are TRBV7-8 and TRBJ2-1; no definite D call. V lost 2 bases, J lost 9 bases, and 5 bases lay in between. The germline V gene has CDR1 SGHVS and CDR2 FQNEAQ. The CDR3 has 11 amino acids. The CDR3 loop is CASSLLFEQFF. The DNA of the CDR3 is TGTGCCAGCAGCTTATTGTTTGAGCAGTTCTTC.

The chain combines TRBV14 with TRBJ2-1, with D perhaps matching TRBD2 (5 bases). Germline CDR1 reads SGHDN; CDR2 reads FVKESK. Trimming removed 4 bases at V and 3 bases at J, with 7 bases between. The CDR3 extends over 13 amino acids. CDR3 amino acids: CASSRDYYNEQFF. CDR3 nucleotide sequence: TGTGCCAGCAGCCGAGACTACTACAATGAGCAGTTCTTC.

J is TRBJ2-7 and V is TRBV9; the D gene is possibly TRBD2 (5 bases). Germline V gene data show CDR1 as SGDLS and CDR2 as YYNGEE. The V end was cut by 4 bases, the J end by 0 bases, with 14 bases between. CDR3 length: 15 amino acids. Here the CDR3 DNA reads TGTGCCAGCAGCCCGGGAATGACGAGCTCCTACGAGCAGTACTTC. It yields the protein CASSPGMTSSYEQYF.

This clone occurred once. This CDR3 reads CATRQGTPYEQYF. The CDR3 bases are TGTGCCACCCGACAAGGAACTCCCTACGAGCAGTACTTC. The V and J genes are TRBV25-1 and TRBJ2-7; no clear D. The length of the CDR3 is 13 residues. Trimming removed 10 bases from V and 2 bases from J, with 15 bases in between. CDR1 MGHDK and CDR2 SYGVNS come from the germline V gene.

This chain connects TRBV5-4 to TRBJ2-1, with D possibly being TRBD1 or TRBD2 (5 bases each). V dropped 5 bases and J dropped 3 bases, with 12 bases sitting between them. Germline V gene lookup returns CDR1 SGHNT and CDR2 YYREEE (reference sequence). The CDR3 contains 14 residues. CDR3: CASRSGTGYNEQFF. The CDR3 DNA is TGTGCCAGCAGGTCCGGGACGGGCTACAATGAGCAGTTCTTC.

The rearrangement links TRBV7-9 to TRBJ1-1; 8 bases line up with TRBD1. After removal of 3 bases from V and 1 base from J, the junction contained 4 bases not matched to a gene. CDR3 length: 15 residues. The V gene's germline CDR1 is SEHNR and CDR2 FQNEAQ (reference sequence). The CDR3 DNA follows: TGTGCCAGCAGCTTGCGGACAGGGCGGAACACTGAAGCTTTCTTT. This encodes CASSLRTGRNTEAFF. Based on the CDR3 plus reference TRBV7-9 and TRBJ1-1, the full variable domain is DTGVSQNPRHKITKRGQNVTFRCDPISEHNRLYWYRQTLGQGPEFLTYFQNEAQLEKSRLLSDRFSAERPKGSFSTLEIQRTEQGDSAMYLCASSLRTGRNTEAFFGQGTRLTVV.

This clone was seen just once. This chain uses TRBV10-3 with TRBJ2-1; TRBD2 might be the D (6 bases). The CDR3 is 13 residues long. The germline CDR1 and CDR2 sequences are ENHRY and SYGVKD. The V end lost 8 bases, the J end lost 5 bases, and 13 bases lay between the germline ends. CDR3 residues: CAILVAEDNEQFF. DNA of the CDR3: TGTGCCATCTTGGTAGCGGAGGACAATGAGCAGTTCTTC.

This chain joins TRBV10-3 and TRBJ2-1, with 13 bases identical to TRBD2. Germline V gene lookup returns CDR1 ENHRY and CDR2 SYGVKD. With V trimmed by 3 bases and J by 8 bases, 10 bases remained unmatched. The CDR3 is 17 amino acids. CDR3 loop: CAISDPPGTSGKDEQFF. CDR3 bases: TGTGCCATCAGTGATCCCCCCGGGACTAGCGGGAAGGATGAGCAGTTCTTC.

The rearrangement joins TRBV7-9 to TRBJ2-7, with a tentative D call TRBD1 (6 bases). The CDR3 is 14 residues long. The germline gives CDR1 SEHNR, CDR2 FQNEAQ (reference sequence). V lost 4 bases to trimming and J lost 5 bases, with 15 bases between them. Written as DNA, the CDR3 is TGTGCCAGCAGCTCCTGGACAGTGGCAGACGAGCAGTACTTC. The encoded protein is CASSSWTVADEQYF. The variable domain in full, with the rest retrieved from reference TRBV7-9 and TRBJ2-7, is DTGVSQNPRHKITKRGQNVTFRCDPISEHNRLYWYRQTLGQGPEFLTYFQNEAQLEKSRLLSDRFSAERPKGSFSTLEIQRTEQGDSAMYLCASSSWTVADEQYFGPGTRLTVT.

This clone was counted between two and nine times. The chain links TRBV10-3 to TRBJ2-7, with a possible D match to TRBD1 (6 bases). The CDR3 loop spans 14 amino acids. Trimming removed 4 bases from V and 4 bases from J, with 14 bases in between. Per germline, CDR1 ENHRY and CDR2 SYGVKD. CDR3 amino acids: CAISGQQGAYEQYF. CDR3 in DNA: TGTGCCATCAGTGGTCAACAGGGTGCGTACGAGCAGTACTTC.

The chain recombines TRBV27 with TRBJ2-1, with 7 positions matching TRBD1. The junction had 17 bases not matched to a gene; V was cut back by 11 bases and J by 10 bases. Germline CDR1 MNHEY, CDR2 SMNVEV (reference sequence). CDR3 length: 14 amino acids. CDR3 sequence (DNA): TGTGCCTCCCGACAGGGCATTAATTGGGTGGAGCAGTTCTTC. This translates into CASRQGINWVEQFF.

The J gene is TRBJ1-5, the V gene TRBV20-1, with D uncertain. The germline CDR1 and CDR2 sequences are DFQATT and SNEGSKA (reference sequence). Trimming pared 6 bases from V and 7 bases from J, leaving 7 bases between. This CDR3 contains 10 residues. This CDR3 is CSAGKQPQHF. Written as DNA, the CDR3 is TGCAGTGCCGGAAAGCAGCCCCAGCATTTT.

The J gene is TRBJ1-5, the V gene TRBV27; 7 bases align to TRBD1. CDR1 and CDR2 from the germline V gene are MNHEY and SMNVEV (reference sequence). The ends lost 1 base at V and 5 bases at J; junction bases unmatched: 5. This CDR3 has 15 amino acids. The CDR3 is CASSLFGTVDQPQHF. CDR3 in DNA: TGTGCCAGCAGTTTATTCGGGACAGTAGATCAGCCCCAGCATTTT.

The rearrangement links TRBV29-1 to TRBJ2-2, with TRBD1 identical over 7 bases. The V gene's germline CDR1 is SQVTM and CDR2 ANQGSEA. The V and J ends lost 6 bases and 8 bases, in that order; junction bases with no gene match: 6. This CDR3 is built from 12 residues. CDR3 region: CSVVTGAGELFF. The CDR3 DNA reads TGCAGCGTCGTAACAGGGGCTGGGGAGCTGTTTTTT.

The V call is TRBV6-5, the J call TRBJ2-7; no definite D call. Germline loops: CDR1 MNHEY, CDR2 SVGAGI. This CDR3 is built from 11 residues. Trimming cost V 5 bases and J 3 bases, with 5 bases left between them. CDR3 sequence reads: CASSVNYEQYF. The CDR3 region has the DNA TGTGCCAGCAGTGTCAACTACGAGCAGTACTTC.

CDR3 bases: TGTGCCAGCAGCTTCCTAGGGAGGGGGGGGCCCACAGATACGCAGTATTTT. This sequence encodes CASSFLGRGGPTDTQYF. The chain carries TRBV5-4 and TRBJ2-3; D might be TRBD2 (7 bases). CDR1 and CDR2 (germline): SGHNT, YYREEE (reference sequence). V shed 2 bases and J shed 2 bases, with 18 bases lying between them. The CDR3 loop spans 17 amino acids.

This sequence joins TRBV5-1 and TRBJ2-7; 10 bases agree with TRBD1. J was trimmed by 5 bases and V by 4 bases; bases with no gene match: 9. The CDR3 spans 15 residues. CDR1 and CDR2 from the germline V gene are SGHRS and YFSETQ. The CDR3: CASSVDRGNRDEQYF. CDR3 nucleotides: TGCGCCAGCAGCGTGGACAGGGGGAATCGGGACGAGCAGTACTTC.

This sequence joins TRBV5-1 and TRBJ2-7; D possibly uses TRBD1 or TRBD2 (6 bases each). CDR1 and CDR2 (germline): SGHRS, YFSETQ. The V gene lost 2 bases and the J gene lost 3 bases, with 15 bases spanning the gap. CDR3 length: 15 residues. The CDR3 region has the DNA TGCGCCAGCAGCTTAATGAATGGGGGGCTCTACGAGCAGTACTTC. This gives the protein CASSLMNGGLYEQYF.

This clone was recorded once. The V gene is TRBV28, the J gene TRBJ2-1, with TRBD1 matching over 7 bases. The CDR3 has 14 amino acids. J lost 5 bases, V lost 4 bases, and 5 bases had no gene match. Germline V gives CDR1 MDHEN, CDR2 SYDVKM. DNA of the CDR3: TGTGCCAGCAGTTCATCCGGACAGGACAATGAGCAGTTCTTC. Protein: CASSSSGQDNEQFF.

Concerning this clone itself: Sequence at one end of the junction differs from germline and may be a read error. The chain's CDR3 is CACRGRPGSAGELFF. Written as DNA, the CDR3 is TGTGCCTGTAGAGGTAGGCCAGGGTCGGCCGGGGAGCTGTTTTTT. The chain has TRBV19 and TRBJ2-2; the D gene is possibly TRBD1 (5 bases). CDR1 is LNHDA, CDR2 SQIVND, per germline (reference sequence). The CDR3 runs to 15 residues.

The genes are TRBV27 and TRBJ2-7; 7 bases map to TRBD2. Per germline, CDR1 MNHEY and CDR2 SMNVEV (reference sequence). V dropped 8 bases and J dropped 0; count of bases not matched to a gene: 7. The CDR3 is made up of 14 amino acids. For the CDR3, the DNA is TGTGCCAGCGCCGTGGGAGGGTTCTCCTACGAGCAGTACTTC. It is translated as CASAVGGFSYEQYF.

The chain links TRBV29-1 to TRBJ2-5; 13 bases align to TRBD2. TRBJ2-7 matches the DNA end more closely, so the J call is doubtful. Germline CDR1 is SQVTM and CDR2 is ANQGSEA. The CDR3 has 15 amino acids. CDR3 loop: CSAGLAGAGFYEQYF. The DNA for the CDR3 is TGCAGCGCCGGACTAGCGGGAGCGGGTTTCTACGAGCAGTACTTC.

The CDR3 region is CASSLGQGGTDTQYF. The CDR3 nucleotides are TGTGCCAGCAGCTTAGGACAGGGAGGCACAGATACGCAGTATTTT. This rearrangement joins TRBV7-6 to TRBJ2-3; 7 nucleotides agree with TRBD1. Germline assignment: CDR1 SGHVS and CDR2 FNYEAQ. This CDR3 is built from 15 residues. Trimming took 1 base from V and 1 from J; bases not matched to a gene: 2.

As to this clone: Other DNA sequences within the sample encode an identical CDR3. The rearrangement links TRBV5-1 to TRBJ2-3; no firm D call. The CDR3 spans 12 residues. V lost 0 bases and J 4 bases, leaving 3 bases between the germline ends. Germline loops: CDR1 SGHRS, CDR2 YFSETQ. Here the CDR3 reads CASSLVSDTQYF. The CDR3 DNA is TGCGCCAGCAGCTTGGTTTCAGATACGCAGTATTTT.

The chain employs TRBV7-9 and TRBJ2-3, with D possibly TRBD2 on 7 matching bases. Trimming took off 5 bases at V and 6 bases at J, with 18 bases between the two ends. The CDR3 covers 15 residues. Germline CDR1 and CDR2: SEHNR and FQNEAQ (reference sequence). The CDR3 sequence is CASSLRGADKDTQYF. The DNA of the CDR3 is TGTGCCAGCAGCCTACGGGGGGCCGACAAGGATACGCAGTATTTT.

This clone was observed once. The V and J genes are TRBV6-5 and TRBJ2-3, with unresolved D. The germline V gene encodes CDR1 MNHEY and CDR2 SVGAGI. CDR3 length: 14 residues. Trimming took 5 bases from V and 2 from J, leaving 11 bases between them. CDR3 in DNA: TGTGCCAGCAGTCATATGGGGATCACAGATACGCAGTATTTT. Protein sequence: CASSHMGITDTQYF.

This chain uses TRBV15 with TRBJ1-1, with TRBD1 matching over 7 bases. Losses at the gene ends were 0 bases for V and 3 bases for J; bases not matched to a gene: 7. Germline V CDR1 and CDR2: LNHNV, YYDKDF (reference sequence). The CDR3 length is 16 residues. As DNA, the CDR3 is TGTGCCACCAGCAGAGATTTCAGGGGGTGGGACACTGAAGCTTTCTTT. Amino acid sequence: CATSRDFRGWDTEAFF.

The chain links TRBV6-1 to TRBJ1-2; D gene unclear. Looked up from germline, CDR1 is MNHNS and CDR2 is SASEGT. The length of the CDR3 is 16 residues. V gave up 1 base and J gave up 4 bases, with 16 bases separating them. The CDR3 region has the DNA TGTGCCAGCAGTGAAGTCCAGCCACCCCTAGGCTATGGCTACACCTTC. Encoded protein: CASSEVQPPLGYGYTF.